The rows below give T cell receptor beta chains drawn from one sample of a study of chemoradiotherapy in HPV16-positive cancers. This table comes from immunoSEQ multiplex PCR, and its TCRdb copy is limited to in-frame clones, with some not included. The sample lists some 30,000 clones, around four fifths occurring once. The input for sequencing was blood, taken from a patient who underwent chemoradiotherapy. The receptors come from a human donor with HPV-associated anogenital cancer. Each CDR3 is given with its conserved first and last residue. A D gene is named only where the DNA matches it firmly. Clone size is given for some rows only: seen once, a few or many times, or a class if the clone is expanded.

CDR3 length,V gene,clone size,J gene,D gene,CDR3 protein,CDR3 DNA
13,TRBV27,few,TRBJ1-5,NA,CASSPYSNQPQHF,TGTGCCAGCAGTCCTTATAGCAATCAGCCCCAGCATTTT
16,TRBV11-2,NA,TRBJ2-2,TRBD2,CASSIRTSGVTGELFF,TGTGCCAGCAGCATAAGAACTAGCGGGGTCACCGGGGAGCTGTTTTTT
13,TRBV7-2,NA,TRBJ1-2,NA,CASSPYREAGYTF,TGTGCCAGCAGCCCCTACCGGGAGGCTGGCTACACCTTC
13,TRBV11-1,NA,TRBJ2-3,NA,CASSGRRGDTQYF,TGTGCCAGCAGCGGTCGGAGGGGAGATACGCAGTATTTT
15,TRBV7-2,NA,TRBJ1-1,NA,CASKPSRGVNTEAFF,TGTGCCAGCAAGCCTTCCAGGGGAGTGAACACTGAAGCTTTCTTT
15,TRBV4-3,NA,TRBJ2-7,NA,CASSQDSQLSYEQYF,TGCGCCAGCAGCCAAGATTCCCAGCTCTCCTACGAGCAGTACTTC
15,TRBV6-5,once,TRBJ1-5,TRBD1,CASSYQGERGQPQHF,TGTGCCAGCAGTTACCAGGGGGAGCGCGGTCAGCCCCAGCATTTT
16,TRBV7-3,NA,TRBJ2-5,TRBD2,CASSPGTSVPQETQYF,TGTGCCAGCAGCCCAGGGACTAGCGTCCCGCAAGAGACCCAGTACTTC
15,TRBV9,NA,TRBJ1-4,NA,CASSVDDRRDEKLFF,TGTGCCAGCAGCGTAGACGACAGGAGAGATGAAAAACTGTTTTTT
15,TRBV19,once,TRBJ2-1,TRBD2,CASRGLAGGIVEQFF,TGTGCCAGTAGAGGACTAGCGGGGGGAATCGTTGAGCAGTTCTTC
15,TRBV18,NA,TRBJ1-5,TRBD1,CASSPGTGINQPQHF,TGTGCCAGCTCACCAGGGACAGGGATCAATCAGCCCCAGCATTTT
14,TRBV4-1,NA,TRBJ1-1,NA,CASSQREGGTEAFF,TGCGCCAGCAGCCAGCGAGAGGGTGGCACTGAAGCTTTCTTT
16,TRBV6-5,NA,TRBJ1-5,NA,CASSYSLPGPDQPQHF,TGTGCCAGCAGTTACTCTTTGCCAGGGCCGGATCAGCCCCAGCATTTT
15,TRBV9,NA,TRBJ2-6,NA,CASSRASSGANVLTF,TGTGCCAGCAGCAGGGCGAGCTCTGGGGCCAACGTCCTGACTTTC
14,TRBV7-9,NA,TRBJ1-2,NA,CASSPLSGDYDYTF,TGTGCCAGCAGCCCTCTCTCGGGGGACTATGACTACACCTTC
14,TRBV13,NA,TRBJ1-2,NA,CASSLEGENYGYTF,TGTGCCAGCAGCTTAGAAGGAGAAAACTATGGCTACACCTTC
15,TRBV4-3,NA,TRBJ2-1,NA,CASSQAAASYNEQFF,TGCGCCAGCAGCCAAGCAGCAGCCTCCTACAATGAGCAGTTCTTC
15,TRBV5-1,NA,TRBJ1-6,TRBD1,CASSSQGPGQGSLHF,TGCGCCAGCAGCTCTCAGGGCCCGGGACAGGGGTCCCTCCACTTT
14,TRBV19,NA,TRBJ1-6,TRBD1,CASSRDRENSPLHF,TGTGCCAGTAGCAGGGACAGGGAAAATTCACCCCTCCACTTT
10,TRBV2,NA,TRBJ1-1,NA,CASKDLEAFF,TGTGCCAGCAAGGACCTTGAAGCTTTCTTT
15,TRBV15,NA,TRBJ1-4,NA,CATSREIATNEKLFF,TGTGCCACCAGCAGAGAAATTGCAACTAATGAAAAACTGTTTTTT
15,TRBV27,NA,TRBJ1-5,NA,CASGWVATVNQPQHF,TGTGCCAGCGGATGGGTCGCGACAGTCAATCAGCCCCAGCATTTT
13,TRBV27,few,TRBJ1-2,NA,CASRTPGADGYTF,TGTGCCAGCAGGACCCCGGGGGCTGACGGCTACACCTTC
13,TRBV5-1,NA,TRBJ1-1,NA,CASRDQGNTEAFF,TGCGCCAGCAGAGATCAGGGGAACACTGAAGCTTTCTTT
14,TRBV15,NA,TRBJ1-1,NA,CATSRTDRRTEAFF,TGTGCCACCAGCAGGACGGACAGAAGGACTGAAGCTTTCTTT
14,TRBV2,once,TRBJ1-6,NA,CASRSRGGDSPLHF,TGTGCCAGCAGGTCGCGGGGGGGGGATTCACCCCTCCACTTT
14,TRBV7-9,NA,TRBJ2-1,NA,CASSLVGRYNEQFF,TGTGCCAGCAGCTTAGTGGGCAGATACAATGAGCAGTTCTTC
16,TRBV5-5,NA,TRBJ1-4,TRBD1,CASSLRQGAGNEKLFF,TGTGCCAGCAGCTTGAGACAGGGGGCGGGGAATGAAAAACTGTTTTTT
16,TRBV30,NA,TRBJ2-5,NA,CAWSVRGHFPGETQYF,TGTGCCTGGAGTGTAAGGGGACACTTCCCCGGGGAGACCCAGTACTTC
14,TRBV5-1,NA,TRBJ2-5,TRBD1,CASSLGTGEETQYF,TGCGCCAGCAGCCTCGGGACAGGGGAAGAGACCCAGTACTTC
16,TRBV29-1,NA,TRBJ2-7,NA,CSVTRSGRRGAYEQYF,TGCAGCGTGACAAGGTCGGGCAGGCGTGGGGCCTACGAGCAGTACTTC
12,TRBV19,few,TRBJ1-1,NA,CASVGWGTEAFF,TGTGCCAGTGTCGGTTGGGGCACTGAAGCTTTCTTT
12,TRBV7-9,NA,TRBJ1-1,NA,CASSLETREAFF,TGTGCCAGCAGCTTAGAAACACGCGAAGCTTTCTTT
13,TRBV11-3,NA,TRBJ1-6,NA,CASSFTDNSPLHF,TGTGCCAGCAGCTTCACCGATAATTCACCCCTCCACTTT
15,TRBV5-1,NA,TRBJ2-2,TRBD1,CASSSGQGGTGELFF,TGCGCCAGCAGCTCTGGACAGGGAGGCACCGGGGAGCTGTTTTTT
15,TRBV7-8,NA,TRBJ1-2,NA,CASSLVGGTGFGYTF,TGTGCCAGCAGCTTAGTAGGCGGAACAGGGTTTGGCTACACCTTC
14,TRBV11-3,NA,TRBJ2-1,NA,CASSFGDSYNEQFF,TGTGCCAGCAGCTTCGGGGATTCCTACAATGAGCAGTTCTTC
15,TRBV18,NA,TRBJ2-7,NA,CASSPPGAGPYEQYF,TGTGCCAGCTCACCACCGGGGGCGGGCCCATACGAGCAGTACTTC
12,TRBV28,NA,TRBJ1-2,NA,CASSLLGYGYTF,TGTGCCAGCAGTTTATTGGGCTATGGCTACACCTTC
12,TRBV19,NA,TRBJ1-5,NA,CASSISVRPQHF,TGTGCCAGTAGTATCAGTGTCCGGCCCCAGCATTTT